This TCR beta chain stems from a study of T-cell reconstitution after alpha-beta-depleted transplantation in children. Turning to this clonotype: The antigen is undetermined.

Unique molecular identifiers were used to barcode this TCRbeta library. TCRdb called the PCR reads again in MiXCR, with one record for every CDR3 protein. Found here are around 240,000 distinct CDR3 sequences, around 8% of them singletons; the top ten hold roughly 6%. V lost 5 bases, J lost 3 bases, and 10 bases lay in between. The length of the CDR3 is 13 residues. CDR1 and CDR2 from the germline V gene are SGHTA and FQGNSA. General study points: High day-60 TCRbeta diversity in some patients came from surviving recipient T cells and thymic progenitors. Diversity and T-cell counts at one year after transplant derived mostly from new T cells. Several hundred graft clones that had expanded were reportedly the source of alpha-beta T cells about two months after transplant.

The sequencing here drew on PBMCs, mostly from graft donor cells, taken 180 days after TCRalphabeta/CD19-depleted stem cell transplant. V is TRBV7-2 and J is TRBJ1-2; perhaps TRBD1 as D (6 bases). The sequence was obtained from a male patient aged 10 to 17 who had a stem cell transplant for acute lymphoblastic leukemia, so the T cells may come from the graft donor. CDR3 DNA: TGTGCCAGCAGCCTCCGACAGGACTATGGCTACACCTTC. Amino acid sequence: CASSLRQDYGYTF.